This T cell receptor (beta chain) was identified during a study of T cell clones after liver transplantation. Whole-study context: Tolerance: complete withdrawal held at least one year, liver enzymes staying within twice normal. The study, taken as a whole, reports: Circulating graft-donor-reactive CD4 TCRbeta sequences fell significantly post-transplant in most of the 8 subjects. Rather than being deleted, graft donor-reactive T cells may have moved into the graft.

As concerns this clone: Its specificity is unknown.

The assay was immunoSEQ multiplex PCR, and TCRdb's table has in-frame clones only and misses some. The sample has fewer than 65,000 clones, roughly 90% seen once. CDR3 length: 15 residues. CDR1 MNHEY and CDR2 SMNVEV come from the germline V gene (reference sequence). V lost 6 bases and J lost 4; bases outside the gene matches: 9. The sequence came from a human patient who received a liver transplant. T cells may partly derive from the graft donor. V is TRBV27 and J is TRBJ2-7, with TRBD1 matching 10 bases. Specimen: CD8+ T cells from blood, collected 12 months after liver transplant. The CDR3 protein is CASRLIGTGAYEQYF. The CDR3 DNA reads as TGTGCCAGCAGACTAATCGGGACAGGGGCATACGAGCAGTACTTC.